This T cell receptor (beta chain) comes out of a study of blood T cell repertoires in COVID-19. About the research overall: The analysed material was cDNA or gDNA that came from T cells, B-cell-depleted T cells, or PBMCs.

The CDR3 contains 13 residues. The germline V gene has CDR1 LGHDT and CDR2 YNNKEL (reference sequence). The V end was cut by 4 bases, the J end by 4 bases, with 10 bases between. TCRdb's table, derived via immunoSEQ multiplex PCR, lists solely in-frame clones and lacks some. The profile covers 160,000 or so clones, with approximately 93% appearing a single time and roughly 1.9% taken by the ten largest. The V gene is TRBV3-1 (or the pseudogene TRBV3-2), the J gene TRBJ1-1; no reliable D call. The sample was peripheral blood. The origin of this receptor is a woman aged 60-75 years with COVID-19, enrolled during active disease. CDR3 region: CASSLLHGTEAFF. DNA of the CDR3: TGTGCCAGCAGCCTGCTTCACGGCACTGAAGCTTTCTTT.